Shown below are 9 T cell receptor beta chains from a single sample sequenced in a study of siplizumab effects on memory and regulatory T cells. The cells of the mixed lymphocyte reaction underwent an approximately six-day coculture at 37°C. Clones were sequenced by immunoSEQ multiplex PCR, and TCRdb holds only the in-frame ones, with some missing. The sample gives over 10,000 clones, around 40% of which show up once; 10% is in the top ten. Their recognized antigens are unknown. The sequencing input was CFSE-low (dividing) CD8+ T cells sorted from an allogeneic mixed lymphocyte reaction. These receptors were taken from a human donor in good health; the cells came from an allogeneic mixed lymphocyte reaction.

This clone was seen more than once but under ten times. The chain combines TRBV29-1 with TRBJ2-7; the D gene is possibly TRBD1 (5 bases). Germline CDR1 is SQVTM and CDR2 is ANQGSEA. V lost 6 bases and J lost 6, with 15 bases in between. CDR3 length equals 12 residues. This CDR3 is CSVVIDSLEQYF. For the CDR3, the DNA is TGCAGCGTCGTCATTGACAGTCTCGAGCAGTACTTC.

J is TRBJ2-5 and V is TRBV30, with D tentatively TRBD2 (7 bases). This CDR3 has 14 residues. Germline CDR1 reads GTSNPN; CDR2 reads SVGIG (reference sequence). The V end lost 3 bases, the J end lost 4 bases, and 15 bases lay between the germline ends. The CDR3 region has the DNA TGTGCCTGGAGCCTATGGGGGGGGCGAGAGACCCAGTACTTC. It is translated as CAWSLWGGRETQYF.

This chain joins TRBV4-1 and TRBJ2-5; tentative D call: TRBD1 (6 bases). The J call is uncertain, as TRBJ2-7 better fits the DNA end. The CDR3 is made up of 13 amino acids. The V gene's germline CDR1 is MGHRA and CDR2 YSYEKL. The CDR3 loop is CASSRWDNYEQYF. In DNA, the CDR3 is TGCGCCAGCAGCCGGTGGGACAACTACGAGCAGTACTTC.

The chain couples TRBV6-5 to TRBJ1-6; D is undetermined. The CDR3 loop spans 16 amino acids. The ends were cut back, 2 bases at V and 0 bases at J, with 8 bases in the middle. In germline, CDR1 is MNHEY, CDR2 SVGAGI. The CDR3 loop is CASSYDLSSYNSPLHF. In DNA, the CDR3 is TGTGCCAGCAGTTACGATCTGAGCTCCTATAATTCACCCCTCCACTTT.

This clone has at least ten counts. Within the sample, other DNA sequences also encode this same CDR3. V usage is TRBV11-2 and J usage is TRBJ2-7; 9 nucleotides match TRBD2. V shed 1 base, J shed 3 bases, and the junction held 7 bases outside the gene matches. CDR1 and CDR2 (germline): SGHAT, FQNNGV. The CDR3 sequence is 16 residues long. The DNA for the CDR3 is TGTGCCAGCAGCTTAGTAGAGGCGGGGGGGTTCTACGAGCAGTACTTC. Amino acids: CASSLVEAGGFYEQYF.

The sample holds a few counts of this clone. The chain carries TRBV7-8 and TRBJ2-1; tentative D call: TRBD2 (5 bases). Trimming shortened V by 1 base and J by 3 bases, and 7 bases separated the two germline ends. Looked up from germline, CDR1 is SGHVS and CDR2 is FQNEAQ. This CDR3 has 14 residues. The CDR3 loop is CASSLGGSYNEQFF. In DNA form, the CDR3 reads TGTGCCAGCAGCTTAGGTGGGAGCTACAATGAGCAGTTCTTC.

The chain combines TRBV20-1 with TRBJ2-7; either TRBD1 or TRBD2 may supply D (5 bases each). This CDR3 is built from 11 residues. V lost 6 bases, J lost 0 bases, and 6 bases lay in between. The germline V gene has CDR1 DFQATT and CDR2 SNEGSKA (reference sequence). CDR3 coding DNA: TGCAGTGCAGGGACCTCCTACGAGCAGTACTTC. It translates to CSAGTSYEQYF.

By share, this clone counts as medium-sized. The chain joins TRBV6-1 to TRBJ1-3; D is undetermined. This CDR3 has 15 residues. Germline lookup yields CDR1 MNHNS and CDR2 SASEGT. Trimming took 1 base from V and 3 from J, leaving 10 bases between them. Here the CDR3 DNA reads TGTGCCAGCAGTGAAGACCGGACGGGTGGAAACACCATATATTTT. It encodes CASSEDRTGGNTIYF.

The chain uses TRBV7-9 and TRBJ1-2, with TRBD1 matching over 7 bases. V shed 6 bases, J shed 4 bases, and the junction held 8 bases outside the gene matches. CDR1 and CDR2 from the germline V gene are SEHNR and FQNEAQ (reference sequence). The CDR3 contains 14 residues. CDR3 DNA: TGTGCCAGCAGGCCAACAGGGGACCCCTATGGCTACACCTTC. This translates into CASRPTGDPYGYTF.